Shown below are 9 T cell receptor beta chains from a single sample sequenced in a study of cytomegalovirus exposure and HLA in healthy donors. Amplification used 60 Vbeta primers and 13 Jbeta primers. TCRdb keeps only in-frame clones here, not all; method: immunoSEQ multiplex PCR. The data hold some 120,000 clones, with roughly 75% observed a single time. The sample was PBMCs. The receptor set was obtained from a man aged 25-45 years in good health and CMV-seronegative.

The V gene is TRBV29-1, the J gene TRBJ2-2; 7 positions match TRBD1. The germline V gene has CDR1 SQVTM and CDR2 ANQGSEA. The CDR3 sequence is 13 residues long. With 6 bases clipped from V and 7 bases from J, the junction kept 8 bases outside the gene matches. The CDR3 sequence: CSVGTGVVGELFF. Written as DNA, the CDR3 is TGCAGCGTCGGTACAGGGGTCGTCGGGGAGCTGTTTTTT.

The V gene is TRBV6-1, the J gene TRBJ1-5; 8 bases are shared with TRBD1. The CDR3 has 12 residues. The trim removed 3 bases at V and 16 bases at J, leaving 8 bases unmatched. Germline CDR1 is MNHNS and CDR2 is SASEGT. CDR3 loop: CASSDGQGWLHF. The CDR3, as DNA: TGTGCCAGCAGTGACGGACAGGGATGGCTTCATTTT.

The rearrangement links TRBV6-5 to TRBJ2-1; 7 bases match TRBD1. The V gene end was trimmed by 5 bases and the J gene end by 0 bases; junction bases not matched to a gene: 1. The CDR3 contains 14 residues. CDR1 and CDR2 (germline): MNHEY, SVGAGI. CDR3 DNA sequence: TGTGCCAGCAGTGGGGACAGCTCCTACAATGAGCAGTTCTTC. Protein sequence: CASSGDSSYNEQFF.

The chain couples TRBV27 to TRBJ1-5; the D is unclear. The CDR3 spans 13 residues. V lost 5 bases and J lost 4, with 9 bases in between. Germline V gene data show CDR1 as MNHEY and CDR2 as SMNVEV (reference sequence). In DNA form, the CDR3 reads TGTGCCAGCAGTATAGCCACTAATCAGCCCCAGCATTTT. Encoded protein: CASSIATNQPQHF.

The chain combines TRBV6-6 with TRBJ2-3; D is possibly TRBD1 (5 bases). The CDR3 has 16 residues. Germline-derived CDR1 and CDR2 are MNHNY and SVGAGI (reference sequence). The V end lost 0 bases, the J end lost 4 bases, and 14 bases lay between the germline ends. The CDR3 bases are TGTGCCAGCAGTTACTCGAGTGGGGCCCTATCAGATACGCAGTATTTT. Translation: CASSYSSGALSDTQYF.

The gene calls are TRBV28 and TRBJ2-1; 7 nucleotides match TRBD2. Germline V CDR1 and CDR2: MDHEN, SYDVKM. CDR3 length: 15 amino acids. Trimming cost V 5 bases and J 6 bases; bases outside gene matches: 10. The CDR3 sequence: CASSPQREGGNEQFF. CDR3 DNA sequence: TGTGCCAGCAGTCCTCAGCGGGAAGGAGGCAATGAGCAGTTCTTC.

The gene calls are TRBV28 and TRBJ1-2, with D possibly matching TRBD1 (5 bases). Germline assignment: CDR1 MDHEN and CDR2 SYDVKM. With 6 bases removed from V and 4 bases from J, the gap between germline ends came to 12 bases. This CDR3 spans 13 amino acids. The CDR3 DNA follows: TGTGCCAGCAGCGAGACAGATCGCTATGGCTACACCTTC. Translation gives CASSETDRYGYTF.

The chain has TRBV4-3 and TRBJ1-3; TRBD1 might be the D (5 bases). Germline loops: CDR1 LGHNA, CDR2 YSLEER. V was pared by 0 bases and J by 4 bases, with 16 bases between. The CDR3 is 17 residues long. The CDR3 region is CASSQDWGVGKGNTIYF. DNA of the CDR3: TGCGCCAGCAGCCAAGATTGGGGCGTTGGGAAAGGAAACACCATATATTTT.

This clone showed up just a few times. V usage is TRBV7-9 and J usage is TRBJ1-4; TRBD1 aligns across 7 bases. Germline V gene lookup returns CDR1 SEHNR and CDR2 FQNEAQ (reference sequence). CDR3 length equals 15 residues. The V gene end was trimmed by 5 bases and the J gene end by 8 bases; junction bases not matched to a gene: 11. CDR3 protein: CASSGGQEKGEKLFF. CDR3 nucleotide sequence: TGTGCCAGCAGCGGCGGACAGGAGAAAGGAGAAAAACTGTTTTTT. The complete variable domain, with remaining parts taken from reference TRBV7-9 and TRBJ1-4, reads DTGVSQNPRHKITKRGQNVTFRCDPISEHNRLYWYRQTLGQGPEFLTYFQNEAQLEKSRLLSDRFSAERPKGSFSTLEIQRTEQGDSAMYLCASSGGQEKGEKLFFGSGTQLSVL.